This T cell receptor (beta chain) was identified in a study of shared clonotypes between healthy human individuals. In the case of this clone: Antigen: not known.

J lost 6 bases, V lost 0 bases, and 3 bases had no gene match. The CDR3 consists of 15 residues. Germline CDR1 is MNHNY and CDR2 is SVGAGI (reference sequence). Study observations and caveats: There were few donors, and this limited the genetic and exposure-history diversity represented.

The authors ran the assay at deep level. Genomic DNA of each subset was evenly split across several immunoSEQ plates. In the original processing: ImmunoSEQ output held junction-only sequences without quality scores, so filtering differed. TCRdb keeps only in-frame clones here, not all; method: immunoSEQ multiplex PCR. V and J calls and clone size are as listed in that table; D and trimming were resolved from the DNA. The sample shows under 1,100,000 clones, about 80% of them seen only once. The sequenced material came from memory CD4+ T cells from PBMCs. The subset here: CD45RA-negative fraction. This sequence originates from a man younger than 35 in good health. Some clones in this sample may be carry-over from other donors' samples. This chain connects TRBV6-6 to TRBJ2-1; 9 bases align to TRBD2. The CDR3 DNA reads TGTGCCAGCAGTTACTCGGGGACTAGCCTCAATGAGCAGTTCTTC. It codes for CASSYSGTSLNEQFF.